This TCR beta chain was captured by sequencing in a study of human T cells and chemical hapten exposure. This CDR3 is 14 amino acids long. Germline CDR1 and CDR2: SGHTA and FQGNSA. The V and J ends lost 5 bases and 1 base respectively, with 11 bases between them. Individual cDNA molecules in this library carried unique molecular identifiers. TCRdb re-analysed the RACE reads in MiXCR, keeping a single row per CDR3 protein. There are roughly 140,000 distinct CDR3 sequences in the sample; 10% to 15% occur only once, and under 1.5% lies in the top ten. Time point specified: patch test 2, 6 weeks after DPC sensitization. Treatment noted: therapeutic diphenylcyclopropenone sensitization with weekly scalp DPC. This clonotype was seen a few times. Its antigen is not known. General study findings and limits: Versus controls, significantly more large CDR3 similarity clusters arose from expanded TCRs.

V is TRBV7-2 and J is TRBJ1-1; D not certain. Sequencing used whole blood, obtained in connection with sensitization to the hapten diphenylcyclopropenone (DPC). This sequence originates from a woman aged 45-65 years with alopecia areata. Some clones in this sample may be carry-over from other donors' samples. The CDR3 coding sequence is TGTGCCAGCAGCCCCTTTACAACGAACACTGAAGCTTTCTTT. Protein product: CASSPFTTNTEAFF.